The 19 T cell receptor beta chains reported below all come from one sample, sequenced in a study of early T cells in non-severe SARS-CoV-2 infection. TCRdb fed the 5' RACE reads into MiXCR, producing one record per CDR3 protein. The data contain 25,000 or so distinct CDR3 sequences, 4.5% to 7% of them seen just once; the ten biggest clones take up 2% to 2.5%. Sequencing was carried out using whole blood. Receptors were obtained from an adult who was a healthcare worker with PCR-confirmed SARS-CoV-2 infection or an uninfected control (not recorded which).

This clonotype was recorded at least ten times. The rearrangement links TRBV11-2 to TRBJ2-1; 9 bases align to TRBD1. Germline lookup yields CDR1 SGHAT and CDR2 FQNNGV. Unmatched junction bases numbered 7, after V lost 4 bases and J lost 9 bases. The CDR3 has 14 residues. The CDR3 loop is CASSSGQGLSEQFF. For the CDR3, the DNA is TGTGCCAGCAGCTCCGGACAGGGGCTAAGTGAGCAGTTCTTC.

This clonotype was observed at least ten times. This chain links TRBV7-9 with TRBJ2-7, with TRBD1 matching 7 bases. In germline, CDR1 is SEHNR, CDR2 FQNEAQ (reference sequence). The CDR3 is 13 residues long. V shed 5 bases and J 2 bases; nucleotides not matched to a gene: 3. In nucleotides, the CDR3 is TGTGCCAGCAGCGACAGGGCGGCCTACGAGCAGTACTTC. Its translation: CASSDRAAYEQYF.

This clonotype was seen many times. The chain links TRBV11-2 to TRBJ1-2; D is undetermined. Germline V gene data show CDR1 as SGHAT and CDR2 as FQNNGV. V gave up 1 base and J gave up 2 bases, with 8 bases separating them. This CDR3 comprises 14 residues. Here the CDR3 reads CASSLGGFNYGYTF. CDR3 nucleotides: TGTGCCAGCAGCTTAGGAGGGTTCAACTATGGCTACACCTTC.

This clonotype was counted ten times or more. The chain uses TRBV6-6 and TRBJ1-5; 8 nucleotides agree with TRBD1. The CDR3 is 14 residues long. Trimming cost V 6 bases and J 6 bases; bases outside gene matches: 7. Germline CDR1 and CDR2: MNHNY and SVGAGI (reference sequence). Written as DNA, the CDR3 is TGTGCCAGCAGCGTTACAGGGGGGAGTCAGCCCCAGCATTTT. Protein: CASSVTGGSQPQHF.

The gene calls are TRBV27 and TRBJ2-1; 7 bases align to TRBD1. The CDR3 runs 17 residues. Trimming took 4 bases from V and 1 from J; bases not matched to a gene: 10. CDR1 and CDR2 (germline): MNHEY, SMNVEV (reference sequence). The CDR3 DNA sequence: TGTGCCAGCAGTTCCCCCTCAAGACAGGGTTCCTACAATGAGCAGTTCTTC. Residues: CASSSPSRQGSYNEQFF.

This clonotype has ten or more counts. The rearrangement joins TRBV28 to TRBJ2-3, with unresolved D. V lost 4 bases to trimming and J lost 2 bases, with 7 bases between them. Per the germline V gene, CDR1 is MDHEN and CDR2 is SYDVKM. CDR3 size: 13 residues. CDR3 region: CASSSDLTDTQYF. The CDR3, as DNA: TGTGCCAGCAGTTCCGATCTCACAGATACGCAGTATTTT.

In its sample, this clonotype was seen many times. DNA for the CDR3: TGCAGTGCTCCCCGGTTGGGGGTGAACACTGAAGCTTTCTTT. Its translation: CSAPRLGVNTEAFF. The rearrangement uses TRBV20-1 and TRBJ1-1; perhaps TRBD1 as D (5 bases). The CDR3 has 14 amino acids. V was trimmed by 5 bases and J by 0 bases, leaving 13 bases between them. Looked up from germline, CDR1 is DFQATT and CDR2 is SNEGSKA (reference sequence).

This clonotype is termed medium-sized. The chain links TRBV10-3 to TRBJ1-6, with a weak D call TRBD1 (5 bases). The CDR3 is 17 amino acids. The germline V and J ends were trimmed by 6 bases and 10 bases, with 25 bases remaining between them. The V gene's germline CDR1 is ENHRY and CDR2 SYGVKD. The CDR3 bases are TGTGCCATCAGGGCGGGGGACGGGACCGCGCAACAATCACCCCTCCACTTT. Protein product: CAIRAGDGTAQQSPLHF.

This rearrangement joins TRBV7-9 to TRBJ2-3; TRBD2 is a possible D gene (5 bases). The CDR3 runs to 15 residues. Trimming took 3 bases from V and 4 from J, leaving 14 bases between them. Per germline, CDR1 SEHNR and CDR2 FQNEAQ (reference sequence). The DNA for the CDR3 is TGTGCCAGCAGCTTCACTAGATCCGGCCCAGATACGCAGTATTTT. Encoded protein: CASSFTRSGPDTQYF.

This clonotype was found a few times. The CDR3 DNA reads as TGTGCCATCAGTGTTGCCGGAGCCTACGAGCAGTACTTC. This gives the protein CAISVAGAYEQYF. The chain couples TRBV10-3 to TRBJ2-7; D is unresolved. Germline loops: CDR1 ENHRY, CDR2 SYGVKD. Trimming left V 4 bases short and J 2 bases short, with 9 bases between. The CDR3 consists of 13 residues.

This clonotype was observed at least ten times. The J gene is TRBJ2-1, the V gene TRBV4-1, with D unclear. The CDR3 covers 13 residues. The germline gives CDR1 MGHRA, CDR2 YSYEKL. V was shortened by 8 bases and J by 4 bases, with 12 bases between the two germline ends. This chain's CDR3 is CASSILVYNEQFF. CDR3 bases: TGCGCCAGCTCCATTTTGGTTTACAATGAGCAGTTCTTC.

This clonotype was counted many times. V usage is TRBV7-9 and J usage is TRBJ1-2; D remains unclear. CDR3 length: 14 amino acids. Deletions cut 3 bases from V and 0 bases from J, with 8 bases between. Germline CDR1 is SEHNR and CDR2 is FQNEAQ (reference sequence). CDR3 amino acids: CASSFSRTNYGYTF. In nucleotides, the CDR3 is TGTGCCAGCAGCTTTTCTAGGACTAACTATGGCTACACCTTC.

This clonotype was recorded at least ten times. This rearrangement joins TRBV7-6 to TRBJ2-7, with D perhaps matching TRBD1 or TRBD2 (6 bases each). CDR3 length equals 14 residues. CDR1 is SGHVS, CDR2 FNYEAQ, per germline. With 5 bases removed from V and 5 bases from J, the gap between germline ends came to 16 bases. The CDR3 bases are TGTGCCAGCAGCCAAATCAGGGGAGGCCACGAGCAGTACTTC. Protein: CASSQIRGGHEQYF.

This clonotype was observed at least ten times. J is TRBJ2-1 and V is TRBV7-2, with D perhaps TRBD1 (6 bases). Germline assignment: CDR1 SGHTA and CDR2 FQGNSA. The germline V and J ends were trimmed by 2 bases and 4 bases, with 12 bases remaining between them. The CDR3 has 15 residues. The CDR3 reads CASSLQGQRYNEQFF. CDR3 nucleotides: TGTGCCAGCAGCTTACAAGGACAGAGATACAATGAGCAGTTCTTC.

At least ten counts were recorded for this clonotype. The chain links TRBV4-1 to TRBJ1-2; D is uncertain. Germline V lookup: CDR1 MGHRA, CDR2 YSYEKL. The V end lost 2 bases, the J end lost 0 bases, and 13 bases lay between the germline ends. This CDR3 has 16 residues. The CDR3 nucleotides read TGCGCCAGCAGCCAATTCGAGTGGATCCCTAACTATGGCTACACCTTC. Its protein is CASSQFEWIPNYGYTF.

This clonotype was seen repeatedly, ten times or more. The gene calls are TRBV19 and TRBJ1-2; TRBD1 agrees at 9 bases. The CDR3 consists of 15 residues. V was pared by 7 bases and J by 4 bases, with 10 bases of the junction left unmatched. Germline values: CDR1 LNHDA, CDR2 SQIVND (reference sequence). The CDR3 nucleotides read TGTGCCAGTATCCCTACAGGGGGCGCGGGCTATGGCTACACCTTC. Translated, it gives CASIPTGGAGYGYTF. Variable domain in full (rest from reference TRBV19 and TRBJ1-2): DGGITQSPKYLFRKEGQNVTLSCEQNLNHDAMYWYRQDPGQGLRLIYYSQIVNDFQKGDIAEGYSVSREKKESFPLTVTSAQKNPTAFYLCASIPTGGAGYGYTFGSGTRLTVV.

This clonotype was detected many times. The chain uses TRBV2 and TRBJ1-1; D is possibly TRBD1 (5 bases). With 6 bases removed from V and 2 bases from J, the gap between germline ends came to 13 bases. This CDR3 is built from 14 residues. Germline lookup yields CDR1 SNHLY and CDR2 FYNNEI. As DNA, the CDR3 is TGTGCCAGCAGGACAGACGTTACTAACACTGAAGCTTTCTTT. This translates into CASRTDVTNTEAFF.

This clonotype was counted many times. This sequence joins TRBV5-4 and TRBJ2-6; D is uncertain. V was clipped by 2 bases and J by 0 bases, with 6 bases between them. The CDR3 sequence is 15 residues long. Looked up from germline, CDR1 is SGHNT and CDR2 is YYREEE (reference sequence). DNA of the CDR3: TGTGCCAGCAGCTTTCGGAGCTCTGGGGCCAACGTCCTGACTTTC. This sequence encodes CASSFRSSGANVLTF.

Many counts were recorded for this clonotype. This rearrangement joins TRBV12-3 or TRBV12-4 to TRBJ2-7; D gene ambiguous. Trimming left V 8 bases short and J 2 bases short, with 7 bases between. The CDR3 is made up of 11 amino acids. CDR3 DNA sequence: TGTGCCAGCGCCCAGGCCTACGAGCAGTACTTC. It codes for CASAQAYEQYF.